Following are 28 T cell receptor beta chains from one sample sequenced in a study of T cell repertoires in ileal Crohn's disease. Time point indicated: neoterminal ileum biopsy at postoperative endoscopy, about 6 months after surgery. Data came from immunoSEQ multiplex PCR; TCRdb stores just in-frame clones and leaves some out. The sample has about 59,000 clones; less than 90% are singletons. The sequenced material came from ileal tissue. All receptors derive from an adult with Crohn's disease.

This chain uses TRBV29-1 with TRBJ2-2, with 7 bases aligning to TRBD1. V was clipped by 4 bases and J by 6 bases; unmatched bases: 17. The CDR3 totals 17 residues. The germline V gene encodes CDR1 SQVTM and CDR2 ANQGSEA. CDR3 amino acids: CSVGGGPLSRGSGELFF. CDR3 coding DNA: TGCAGCGTTGGAGGGGGCCCACTAAGCCGAGGATCCGGGGAGCTGTTTTTT.

The J gene is TRBJ2-2, the V gene TRBV4-1; D possibly corresponds to TRBD1 (6 bases). V was pared by 0 bases and J by 4 bases, with 18 bases between. CDR1 and CDR2 from the germline V gene are MGHRA and YSYEKL. The CDR3 runs to 18 residues. The CDR3 region is CASSQDRLRGRATGELFF. In DNA form, the CDR3 reads TGCGCCAGCAGCCAAGATAGGCTCAGGGGCAGAGCCACCGGGGAGCTGTTTTTT.

The chain links TRBV6-1 to TRBJ2-7; D is possibly TRBD2 (5 bases). The V and J ends lost 1 base and 7 bases respectively, with 5 bases between them. The germline V gene encodes CDR1 MNHNS and CDR2 SASEGT. CDR3 length equals 11 residues. DNA of the CDR3: TGTGCCAGCAGTGAAGAGCGGGAGCAGTACTTC. Protein sequence: CASSEEREQYF.

The chain recombines TRBV7-2 with TRBJ2-2; 9 positions match TRBD2. In germline, CDR1 is SGHTA, CDR2 FQGNSA. The ends lost 9 bases at V and 4 bases at J; junction bases unmatched: 6. The CDR3 sequence is 14 residues long. CDR3: CASTRGGTTGELFF. The CDR3 DNA reads TGTGCCAGTACGCGGGGGGGCACCACCGGGGAGCTGTTTTTT.

V is TRBV6-1 and J is TRBJ2-5; tentative D call: TRBD2 (5 bases). In germline, CDR1 is MNHNS, CDR2 SASEGT. V lost 4 bases and J 5 bases, leaving 14 bases between the germline ends. The CDR3 runs to 14 residues. CDR3 in DNA: TGTGCCAGCAGTGGTCAGAGGGTGGGGGAGACCCAGTACTTC. Protein: CASSGQRVGETQYF.

This chain connects TRBV14 to TRBJ2-1, with TRBD2 matching over 14 bases. Per germline, CDR1 SGHDN and CDR2 FVKESK. This CDR3 spans 16 amino acids. With 4 bases clipped from V and 7 bases from J, the junction kept 6 bases outside the gene matches. The CDR3 spells CASSPRTSGGQNEQFF. CDR3 nucleotides: TGTGCCAGCAGCCCTCGGACTAGCGGGGGGCAGAATGAGCAGTTCTTC.

This CDR3 reads CASSLDSGGYTF. The CDR3 region has the DNA TGTGCCAGCAGCTTAGATTCCGGTGGCTACACCTTC. This sequence joins TRBV7-2 and TRBJ1-2; D not certain. CDR1 and CDR2 from the germline V gene are SGHTA and FQGNSA. The CDR3 sequence is 12 residues long. With 1 base removed from V and 7 bases from J, the gap between germline ends came to 7 bases.

This clone was seen only once. The rearrangement links TRBV2 to TRBJ1-2; D is perhaps TRBD1 (6 bases). The CDR3 is 13 residues long. Trimming took off 6 bases at V and 4 bases at J, with 12 bases between the two ends. Germline V gene sequence: CDR1 SNHLY, CDR2 FYNNEI. CDR3 loop: CASRGDTSYGYTF. The CDR3 bases are TGTGCCAGCAGAGGGGACACCAGCTATGGCTACACCTTC.

J is TRBJ2-7 and V is TRBV9, with 9 nucleotides matching TRBD2. From germline, CDR1 is SGDLS and CDR2 YYNGEE. V trimming: 3 bases; J trimming: 5 bases; junction bases outside the gene matches: 6. This CDR3 is 14 amino acids long. The CDR3 DNA reads as TGTGCCAGCAGCGGGAGCGGGAGGAGTGACGAGCAGTACTTC. Encoded protein: CASSGSGRSDEQYF.

The chain carries TRBV27 and TRBJ1-2; unclear D gene. The CDR3 contains 12 residues. Germline V gives CDR1 MNHEY, CDR2 SMNVEV (reference sequence). V lost 10 bases and J 5 bases, leaving 14 bases between the germline ends. The CDR3 DNA sequence: TGTGCCACGGCTAACGGGATTTATGGCTACACCTTC. It is translated as CATANGIYGYTF.

The V gene is TRBV5-6, the J gene TRBJ1-2, with D possibly TRBD1 on 6 matching bases. This CDR3 is built from 15 residues. Germline CDR1 reads SGHDT; CDR2 reads YYEEEE. V lost 3 bases to trimming and J lost 3 bases, with 15 bases between them. The CDR3 protein is CASSSPRGAHYGYTF. The CDR3 DNA reads TGTGCCAGCAGCTCACCCAGGGGCGCGCACTATGGCTACACCTTC.

V and J are TRBV11-3 and TRBJ2-7; 7 positions match TRBD1. This CDR3 is built from 12 residues. CDR1 is SGHNT, CDR2 YENEEA, per germline. The V and J ends lost 1 base and 7 bases, in that order; junction bases with no gene match: 1. DNA of the CDR3: TGTGCCAGCAGCTTAGGGGACAGAGAGCAGTACTTC. Amino acids: CASSLGDREQYF.

The chain recombines TRBV11-3 with TRBJ2-3; 9 bases agree with TRBD2. The length of the CDR3 is 15 residues. V dropped 3 bases and J dropped 0; count of bases not matched to a gene: 1. Germline values: CDR1 SGHNT, CDR2 YENEEA. This CDR3 is CASSLTSGSTDTQYF. The CDR3 bases are TGTGCCAGCAGCTTGACTAGCGGAAGCACAGATACGCAGTATTTT. The variable domain in full, with the rest retrieved from reference TRBV11-3 and TRBJ2-3, is EAGVVQSPRYKIIEKKQPVAFWCNPISGHNTLYWYLQNLGQGPELLIRYENEEAVDDSQLPKDRFSAERLKGVDSTLKIQPAELGDSAVYLCASSLTSGSTDTQYFGPGTRLTVL.

The chain employs TRBV6-5 and TRBJ1-2; the D gene is possibly TRBD1 (6 bases). V lost 6 bases, J lost 0 bases, and 14 bases lay in between. The CDR3 is 15 residues long. Germline V gene sequence: CDR1 MNHEY, CDR2 SVGAGI. This CDR3 is CASRAQGVANYGYTF. The CDR3 DNA follows: TGTGCCAGCAGGGCACAGGGCGTAGCTAACTATGGCTACACCTTC.

The rearrangement joins TRBV5-5 to TRBJ1-5; D unclear. V was pared by 4 bases and J by 6 bases, with 8 bases between. Germline CDR1 is SGHKS and CDR2 is YYEKEE (reference sequence). The CDR3 is made up of 12 amino acids. CDR3 bases: TGTGCCAGCAGCGCCTCCGGTCAGCCCCAGCATTTT. Protein: CASSASGQPQHF. The full variable domain, with the rest looked up from reference TRBV5-5 and TRBJ1-5, is DAGVTQSPTHLIKTRGQQVTLRCSPISGHKSVSWYQQVLGQGPQFIFQYYEKEERGRGNFPDRFSARQFPNYSSELNVNALLLGDSALYLCASSASGQPQHFGDGTRLSIL.

The gene calls are TRBV6-6 and TRBJ1-2; D gene unclear. The V gene's germline CDR1 is MNHNY and CDR2 SVGAGI (reference sequence). V was shortened by 7 bases and J by 7 bases, with 13 bases between the two germline ends. The CDR3 sequence is 12 residues long. The CDR3 DNA follows: TGTGCCAGCACCGGGGAAGGCAGTGGCTACACCTTC. Amino acids: CASTGEGSGYTF.

V usage is TRBV5-1 and J usage is TRBJ2-1; unclear D gene. Per germline, CDR1 SGHRS and CDR2 YFSETQ. This CDR3 has 14 amino acids. V was trimmed by 2 bases and J by 1 base, leaving 7 bases between them. CDR3 DNA: TGCGCCAGCAGCTTCTCAGATTCCTACAATGAGCAGTTCTTC. Residues: CASSFSDSYNEQFF.

The gene calls are TRBV29-1 and TRBJ1-3; D is ambiguous. The CDR3 contains 13 residues. The V end lost 3 bases, the J end lost 4 bases, and 10 bases lay between the germline ends. Germline CDR1 reads SQVTM; CDR2 reads ANQGSEA. This chain's CDR3 is CSVDSGVGNTIYF. In nucleotides, the CDR3 is TGCAGCGTTGATTCGGGTGTAGGAAACACCATATATTTT.

The chain uses TRBV9 and TRBJ2-5; TRBD2 agrees at 10 bases. Germline CDR1 is SGDLS and CDR2 is YYNGEE. The V segment lost 4 bases and the J segment 2 bases; nucleotides outside the gene matches: 5. The CDR3 is made up of 15 amino acids. CDR3 DNA sequence: TGTGCCAGCAGCCTAGCGGGAGTCGTACAAGAGACCCAGTACTTC. It encodes CASSLAGVVQETQYF.

The chain employs TRBV6-5 and TRBJ2-5; the D gene is possibly TRBD2 (6 bases). Germline assignment: CDR1 MNHEY and CDR2 SVGAGI. The CDR3 has 14 amino acids. V was trimmed by 6 bases and J by 0 bases, leaving 11 bases between them. CDR3 nucleotide sequence: TGTGCCAGCAGCCACGGGGGTTACCAAGAGACCCAGTACTTC. It is translated as CASSHGGYQETQYF.

This chain links TRBV6-1 with TRBJ2-1, with TRBD1 identical over 8 bases. CDR3 length: 15 residues. Trimming at V came to 6 bases and at J to 9 bases, leaving 13 bases not matched to a gene. Germline V gene sequence: CDR1 MNHNS, CDR2 SASEGT. The CDR3 coding sequence is TGTGCCAGCAGACAGAAGGACAGGGAGAGTCGTGAGCAGTTCTTC. Translated: CASRQKDRESREQFF.

This rearrangement joins TRBV7-9 to TRBJ1-2, with 8 nucleotides matching TRBD1. Germline CDR1 SEHNR, CDR2 FQNEAQ (reference sequence). The CDR3 runs 14 residues. V dropped 6 bases and J dropped 6; count of bases not matched to a gene: 9. The CDR3 DNA sequence: TGTGCCAGCAGATCGAGGACAGGGAACGATGGCTACACCTTC. Translating it yields CASRSRTGNDGYTF.

The rearrangement links TRBV5-4 to TRBJ1-2, with TRBD1 matching over 8 bases. The CDR3 is 14 residues long. The germline V gene has CDR1 SGHNT and CDR2 YYREEE (reference sequence). J gave up 5 bases and V 4 bases, and 7 bases lay outside the gene matches. CDR3 region: CASSATRQGYGYTF. The CDR3 DNA follows: TGTGCCAGCAGCGCTACCCGACAGGGGTATGGCTACACCTTC.

V usage is TRBV7-9 and J usage is TRBJ2-7; the match to TRBD1 covers 7 bases. The CDR3 is made up of 13 amino acids. The junction had 3 bases not matched to a gene; V was cut back by 5 bases and J by 2 bases. Germline V CDR1 and CDR2: SEHNR, FQNEAQ (reference sequence). CDR3 nucleotide sequence: TGTGCCAGCAGCAGGGACAGCGCCTACGAGCAGTACGTC. This sequence encodes CASSRDSAYEQYV.

This clone has a single count. This chain joins TRBV10-2 and TRBJ2-6; D gene uncertain. This CDR3 comprises 14 residues. The ends were cut back, 6 bases at V and 2 bases at J, with 8 bases in the middle. Germline lookup yields CDR1 WSHSY and CDR2 SAAADI. The chain's CDR3 is CASSRQAGANVLTF. The CDR3 DNA is TGCGCCAGCAGCCGACAAGCTGGGGCCAACGTCCTGACTTTC.

Only one count was recorded for this clone. V is TRBV20-1 and J is TRBJ2-5; D is ambiguous. The V end was cut by 3 bases, the J end by 5 bases, with 7 bases between. CDR3 size: 11 residues. Germline values: CDR1 DFQATT, CDR2 SNEGSKA (reference sequence). CDR3 nucleotides: TGCAGTGCTAGTGCCGGGGAGACCCAGTACTTC. This encodes CSASAGETQYF.

This clone was seen a few times. The V gene is TRBV9, the J gene TRBJ2-1; 9 bases map to TRBD2. The CDR3 is made up of 15 amino acids. CDR1 is SGDLS, CDR2 YYNGEE, per germline. V lost 2 bases, J lost 6 bases, and 6 bases stayed unmatched. CDR3 sequence reads: CASSVSGGVSNEQFF. The CDR3 DNA sequence: TGTGCCAGCAGCGTTAGCGGGGGTGTGTCCAATGAGCAGTTCTTC.

The chain has TRBV13 and TRBJ2-7; a possible D gene is TRBD2 (5 bases). Trimming took off 5 bases at V and 0 bases at J, with 14 bases between the two ends. CDR1 and CDR2 (germline): PRHDT, FYEKMQ (reference sequence). This CDR3 is built from 15 residues. The CDR3 DNA reads TGTGCCAGCAGCCGAAAGAGGGCCCTCTCCTACGAGCAGTACGTC. It yields the protein CASSRKRALSYEQYV.